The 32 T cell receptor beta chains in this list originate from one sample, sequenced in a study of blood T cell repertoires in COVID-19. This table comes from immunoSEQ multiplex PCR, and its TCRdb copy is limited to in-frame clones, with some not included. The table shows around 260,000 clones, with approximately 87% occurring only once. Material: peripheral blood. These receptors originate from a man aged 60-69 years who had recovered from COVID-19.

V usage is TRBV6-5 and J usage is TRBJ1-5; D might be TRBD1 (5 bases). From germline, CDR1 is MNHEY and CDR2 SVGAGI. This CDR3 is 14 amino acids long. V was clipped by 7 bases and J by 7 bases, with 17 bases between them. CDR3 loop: CASNRGERYQPQHF. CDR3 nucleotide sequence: TGTGCCAGCAATCGGGGGGAGAGATACCAGCCCCAGCATTTT.

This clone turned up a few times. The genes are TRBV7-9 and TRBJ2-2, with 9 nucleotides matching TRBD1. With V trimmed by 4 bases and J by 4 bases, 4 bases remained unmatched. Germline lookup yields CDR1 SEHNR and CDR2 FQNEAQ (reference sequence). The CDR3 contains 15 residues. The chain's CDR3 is CASSSHRGPTGELFF. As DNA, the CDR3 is TGTGCCAGCAGCTCCCACAGGGGGCCCACCGGGGAGCTGTTTTTT.

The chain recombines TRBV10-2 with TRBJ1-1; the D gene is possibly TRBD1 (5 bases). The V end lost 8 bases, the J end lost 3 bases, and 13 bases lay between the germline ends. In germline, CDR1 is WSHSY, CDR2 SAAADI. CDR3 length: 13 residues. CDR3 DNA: TGCGCCAGCCTGGGAGGGGAGTACACTGAAGCTTTCTTT. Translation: CASLGGEYTEAFF.

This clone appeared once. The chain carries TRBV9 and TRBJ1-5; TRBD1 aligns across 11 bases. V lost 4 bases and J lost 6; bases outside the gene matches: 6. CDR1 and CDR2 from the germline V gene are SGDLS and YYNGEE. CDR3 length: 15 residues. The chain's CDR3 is CASSPGQGAVQPQHF. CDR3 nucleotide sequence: TGTGCCAGCAGCCCCGGACAGGGGGCAGTTCAGCCCCAGCATTTT.

CDR3: CATSGGTGALITYNEQFF. The CDR3 DNA is TGTGCCACCAGTGGGGGGACAGGGGCCTTAATAACCTACAATGAGCAGTTCTTC. The chain employs TRBV24-1 and TRBJ2-1; 10 bases are shared with TRBD1. V lost 5 bases, J lost 2 bases, and 11 bases stayed unmatched. Per germline, CDR1 KGHDR and CDR2 SFDVKD. The CDR3 is made up of 18 amino acids.

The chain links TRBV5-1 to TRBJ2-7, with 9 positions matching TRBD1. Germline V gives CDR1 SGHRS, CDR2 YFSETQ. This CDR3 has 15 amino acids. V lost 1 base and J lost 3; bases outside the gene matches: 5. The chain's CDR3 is CASSLSGQGNYEQYF. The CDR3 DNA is TGCGCCAGCAGCTTGTCCGGACAGGGGAACTACGAGCAGTACTTC.

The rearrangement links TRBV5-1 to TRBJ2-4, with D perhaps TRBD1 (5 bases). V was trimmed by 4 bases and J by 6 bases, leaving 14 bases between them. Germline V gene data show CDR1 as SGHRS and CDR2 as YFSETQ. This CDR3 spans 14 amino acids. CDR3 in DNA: TGCGCCAGCAGCCTACTTGAGGACACAAACATTCAGTACTTC. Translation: CASSLLEDTNIQYF.

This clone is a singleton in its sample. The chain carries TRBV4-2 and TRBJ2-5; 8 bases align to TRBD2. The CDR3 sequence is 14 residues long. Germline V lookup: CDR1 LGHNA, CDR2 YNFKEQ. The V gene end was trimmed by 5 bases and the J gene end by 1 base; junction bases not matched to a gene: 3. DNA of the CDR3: TGTGCCAGCAGCGTAACTAGCGGCCAAGAGACCCAGTACTTC. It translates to CASSVTSGQETQYF.

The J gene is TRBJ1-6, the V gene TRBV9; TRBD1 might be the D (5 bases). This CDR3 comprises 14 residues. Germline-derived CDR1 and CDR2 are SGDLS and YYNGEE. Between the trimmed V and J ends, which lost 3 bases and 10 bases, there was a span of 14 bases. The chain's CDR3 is CASSAGSYRSPLHF. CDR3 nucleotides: TGTGCCAGCAGCGCAGGGTCCTACCGGTCACCCCTCCACTTT.

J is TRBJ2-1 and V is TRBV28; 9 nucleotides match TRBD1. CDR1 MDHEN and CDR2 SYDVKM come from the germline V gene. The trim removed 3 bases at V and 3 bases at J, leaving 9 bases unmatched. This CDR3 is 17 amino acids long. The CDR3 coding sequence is TGTGCCAGCAGTTTGGCTACAGGGGGCGCTGGCTACAATGAGCAGTTCTTC. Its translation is CASSLATGGAGYNEQFF.

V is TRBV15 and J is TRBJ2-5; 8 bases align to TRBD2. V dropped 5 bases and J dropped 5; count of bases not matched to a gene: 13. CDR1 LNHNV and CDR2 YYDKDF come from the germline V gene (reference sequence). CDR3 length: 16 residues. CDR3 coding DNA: TGTGCCACCAGCCCCCGTAGGGCGGGGGGAGGGGAGACCCAGTACTTC. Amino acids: CATSPRRAGGGETQYF. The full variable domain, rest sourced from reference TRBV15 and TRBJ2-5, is DAMVIQNPRYQVTQFGKPVTLSCSQTLNHNVMYWYQQKSSQAPKLLFHYYDKDFNNEADTPDNFQSRRPNTSFCFLDIRSPGLGDTAMYLCATSPRRAGGGETQYFGPGTRLLVL.

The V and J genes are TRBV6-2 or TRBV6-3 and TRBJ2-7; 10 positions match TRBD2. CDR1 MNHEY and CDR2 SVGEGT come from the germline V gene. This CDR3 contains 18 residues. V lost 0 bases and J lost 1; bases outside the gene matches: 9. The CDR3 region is CASSYSPSGRTDSYEQYF. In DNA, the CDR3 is TGTGCCAGCAGTTACTCTCCTAGCGGGAGAACGGATTCCTACGAGCAGTACTTC.

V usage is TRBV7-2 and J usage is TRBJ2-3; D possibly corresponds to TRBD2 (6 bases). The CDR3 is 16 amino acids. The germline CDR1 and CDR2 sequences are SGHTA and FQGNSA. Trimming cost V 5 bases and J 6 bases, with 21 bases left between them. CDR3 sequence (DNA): TGTGCCAGCAGCCCTCTTGGGGGGATTACTTTGGATACGCAGTATTTT. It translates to CASSPLGGITLDTQYF.

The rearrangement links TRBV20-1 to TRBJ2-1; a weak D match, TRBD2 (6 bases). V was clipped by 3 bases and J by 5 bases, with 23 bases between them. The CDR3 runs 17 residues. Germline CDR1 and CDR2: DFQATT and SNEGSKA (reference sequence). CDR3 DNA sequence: TGCAGTGCTAGTCAGAAGGCGCGACTAGATGGTAACAATGAGCAGTTCTTC. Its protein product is CSASQKARLDGNNEQFF.

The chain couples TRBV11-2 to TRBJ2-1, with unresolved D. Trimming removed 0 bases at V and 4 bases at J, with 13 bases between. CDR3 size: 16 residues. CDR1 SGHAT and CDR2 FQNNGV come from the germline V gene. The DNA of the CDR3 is TGTGCCAGCAGCTTAGACGGTACACCCGGGTACAATGAGCAGTTCTTC. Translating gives CASSLDGTPGYNEQFF.

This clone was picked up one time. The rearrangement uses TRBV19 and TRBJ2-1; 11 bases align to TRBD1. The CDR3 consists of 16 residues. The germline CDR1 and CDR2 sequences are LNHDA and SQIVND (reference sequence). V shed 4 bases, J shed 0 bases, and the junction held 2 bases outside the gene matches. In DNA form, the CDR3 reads TGTGCCAGTAGTAAAGGGACAGGGGGCTCCTACAATGAGCAGTTCTTC. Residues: CASSKGTGGSYNEQFF.

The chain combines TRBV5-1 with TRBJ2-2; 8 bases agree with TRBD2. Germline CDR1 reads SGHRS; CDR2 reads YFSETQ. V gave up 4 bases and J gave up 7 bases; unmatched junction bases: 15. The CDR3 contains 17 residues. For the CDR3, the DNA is TGCGCCAGCAGCGCCGCCTTGACGGGGGGGCGAAGCGGGGAGCTGTTTTTT. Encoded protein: CASSAALTGGRSGELFF.

The CDR3 nucleotides read TGTGCCAGCAGCCGCACGGTCTCTAATGAAAAACTGTTTTTT. Encoded protein: CASSRTVSNEKLFF. The gene calls are TRBV6-5 and TRBJ1-4; no definite D call. Germline CDR1 reads MNHEY; CDR2 reads SVGAGI. V was pared by 6 bases and J by 3 bases, with 11 bases between. The CDR3 is 14 amino acids.

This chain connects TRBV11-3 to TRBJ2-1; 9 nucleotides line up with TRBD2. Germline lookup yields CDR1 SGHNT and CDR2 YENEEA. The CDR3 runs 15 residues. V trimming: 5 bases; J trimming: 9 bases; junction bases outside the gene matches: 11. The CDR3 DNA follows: TGTGCCAGCAGCCCTAGCCAGGGACTAGCAAGTGAGCAGTTCTTC. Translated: CASSPSQGLASEQFF.

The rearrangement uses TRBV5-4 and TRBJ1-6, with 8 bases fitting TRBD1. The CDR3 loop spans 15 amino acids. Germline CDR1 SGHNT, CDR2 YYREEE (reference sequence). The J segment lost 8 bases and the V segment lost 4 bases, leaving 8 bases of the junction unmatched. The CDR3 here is CASSPLTGEHSPLHF. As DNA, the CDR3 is TGTGCCAGCAGCCCGCTGACAGGGGAGCATTCACCCCTCCACTTT.

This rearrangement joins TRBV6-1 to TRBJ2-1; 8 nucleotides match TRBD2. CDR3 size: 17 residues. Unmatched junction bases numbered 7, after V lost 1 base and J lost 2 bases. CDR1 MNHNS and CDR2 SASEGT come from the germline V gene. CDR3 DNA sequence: TGTGCCAGCAGTGAAGTATTAACGGGGGGGGCCTACAATGAGCAGTTCTTC. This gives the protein CASSEVLTGGAYNEQFF.

The CDR3 loop reads CASSRDRGRDYEQYF. CDR3 nucleotide sequence: TGTGCCAGCAGCCGGGACAGGGGGCGGGACTACGAGCAGTACTTC. The V call is TRBV7-9, the J call TRBJ2-7; 12 bases match TRBD1. With 5 bases clipped from V and 3 bases from J, the junction kept 5 bases outside the gene matches. Germline loops: CDR1 SEHNR, CDR2 FQNEAQ (reference sequence). The CDR3 runs to 15 residues. Full variable domain (rest looked up from reference TRBV7-9 and TRBJ2-7): DTGVSQNPRHKITKRGQNVTFRCDPISEHNRLYWYRQTLGQGPEFLTYFQNEAQLEKSRLLSDRFSAERPKGSFSTLEIQRTEQGDSAMYLCASSRDRGRDYEQYFGPGTRLTVT.

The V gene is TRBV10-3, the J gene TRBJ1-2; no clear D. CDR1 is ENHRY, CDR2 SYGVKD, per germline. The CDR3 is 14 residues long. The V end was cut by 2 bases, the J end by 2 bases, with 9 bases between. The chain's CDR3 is CAISEASVNYGYTF. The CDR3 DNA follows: TGTGCCATCAGTGAGGCGTCGGTCAACTATGGCTACACCTTC.

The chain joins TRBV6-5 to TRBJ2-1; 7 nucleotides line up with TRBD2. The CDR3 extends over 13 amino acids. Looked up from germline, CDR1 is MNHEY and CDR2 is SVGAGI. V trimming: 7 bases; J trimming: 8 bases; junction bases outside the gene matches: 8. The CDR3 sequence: CASIWTSSHEQFF. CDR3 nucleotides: TGTGCCAGCATTTGGACTAGTTCCCATGAGCAGTTCTTC.

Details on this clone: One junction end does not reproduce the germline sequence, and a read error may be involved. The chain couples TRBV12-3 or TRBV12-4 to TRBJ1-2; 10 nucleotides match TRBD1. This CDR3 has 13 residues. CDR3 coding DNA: TGTGCCAGCAGCAGGGACAGGGGCGAGCAGAGTGCCTTC. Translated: CASSRDRGEQSAF.

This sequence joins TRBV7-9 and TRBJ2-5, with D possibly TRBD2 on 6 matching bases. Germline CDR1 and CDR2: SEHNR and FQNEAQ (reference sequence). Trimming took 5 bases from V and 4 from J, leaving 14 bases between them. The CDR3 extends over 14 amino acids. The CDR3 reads CASSPVGGRETQYF. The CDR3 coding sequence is TGTGCCAGCAGCCCGGTGGGGGGAAGAGAGACCCAGTACTTC.

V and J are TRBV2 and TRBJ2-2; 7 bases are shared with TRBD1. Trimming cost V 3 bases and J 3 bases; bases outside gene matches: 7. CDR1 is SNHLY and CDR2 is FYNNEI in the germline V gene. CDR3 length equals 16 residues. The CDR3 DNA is TGTGCCAGCAGTGATCTTTTGACAGGGTACACCGGGGAGCTGTTTTTT. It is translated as CASSDLLTGYTGELFF. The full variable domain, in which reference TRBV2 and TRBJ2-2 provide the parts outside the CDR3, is EPEVTQTPSHQVTQMGQEVILRCVPISNHLYFYWYRQILGQKVEFLVSFYNNEISEKSEIFDDQFSVERPDGSNFTLKIRSTKLEDSAMYFCASSDLLTGYTGELFFGEGSRLTVL.

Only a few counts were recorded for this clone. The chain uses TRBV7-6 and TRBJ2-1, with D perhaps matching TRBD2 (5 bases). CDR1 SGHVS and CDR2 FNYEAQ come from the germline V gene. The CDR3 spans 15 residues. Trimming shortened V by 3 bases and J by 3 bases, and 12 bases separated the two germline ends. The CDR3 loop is CASSLNPGNYNEQFF. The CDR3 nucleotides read TGTGCCAGCAGCTTGAACCCCGGGAACTACAATGAGCAGTTCTTC.

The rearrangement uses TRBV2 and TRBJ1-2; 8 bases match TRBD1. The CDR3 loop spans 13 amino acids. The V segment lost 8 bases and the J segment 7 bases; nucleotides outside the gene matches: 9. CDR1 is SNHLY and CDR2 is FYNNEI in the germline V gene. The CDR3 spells CASEIDRGSGYTF. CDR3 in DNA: TGTGCCAGCGAAATTGACAGGGGATCTGGCTACACCTTC.

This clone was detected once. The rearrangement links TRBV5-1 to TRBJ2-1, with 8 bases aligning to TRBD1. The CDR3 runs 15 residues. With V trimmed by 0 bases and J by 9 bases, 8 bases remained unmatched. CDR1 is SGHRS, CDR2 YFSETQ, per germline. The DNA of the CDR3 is TGCGCCAGCAGCTTGGGTGGGACAGGAGGTAGTGAGCAGTTCTTC. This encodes CASSLGGTGGSEQFF.

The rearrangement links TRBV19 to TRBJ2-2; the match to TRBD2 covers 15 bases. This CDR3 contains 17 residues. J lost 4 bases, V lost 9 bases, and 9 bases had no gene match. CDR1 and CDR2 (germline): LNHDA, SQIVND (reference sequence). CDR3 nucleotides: TGTGCCAGCCAAAGGACTAGCGGGGGGGCGGTCACCGGGGAGCTGTTTTTT. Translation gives CASQRTSGGAVTGELFF. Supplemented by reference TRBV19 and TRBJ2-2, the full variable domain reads DGGITQSPKYLFRKEGQNVTLSCEQNLNHDAMYWYRQDPGQGLRLIYYSQIVNDFQKGDIAEGYSVSREKKESFPLTVTSAQKNPTAFYLCASQRTSGGAVTGELFFGEGSRLTVL.

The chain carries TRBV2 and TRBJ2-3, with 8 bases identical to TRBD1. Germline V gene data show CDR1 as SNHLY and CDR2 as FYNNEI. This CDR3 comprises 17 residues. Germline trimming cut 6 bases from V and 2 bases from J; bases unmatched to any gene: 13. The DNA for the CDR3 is TGTGCCAGCAGCGAACCGACGGGACAGGCGTACACAGATACGCAGTATTTT. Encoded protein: CASSEPTGQAYTDTQYF.